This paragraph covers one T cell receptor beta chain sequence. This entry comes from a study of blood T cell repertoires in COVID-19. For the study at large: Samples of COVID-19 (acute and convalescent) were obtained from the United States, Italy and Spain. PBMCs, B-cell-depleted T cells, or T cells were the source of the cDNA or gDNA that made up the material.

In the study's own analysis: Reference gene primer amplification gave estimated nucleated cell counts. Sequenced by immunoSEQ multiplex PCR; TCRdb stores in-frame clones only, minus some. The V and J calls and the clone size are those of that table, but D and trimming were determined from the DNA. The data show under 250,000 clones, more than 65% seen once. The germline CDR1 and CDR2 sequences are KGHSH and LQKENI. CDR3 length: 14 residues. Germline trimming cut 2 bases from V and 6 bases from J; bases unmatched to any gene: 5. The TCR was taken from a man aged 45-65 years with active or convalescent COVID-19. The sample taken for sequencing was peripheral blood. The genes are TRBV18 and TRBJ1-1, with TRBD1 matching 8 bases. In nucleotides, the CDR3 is TGTGCCAGCTCACCAGGGACAGGAAACCCTGAAGCTTTCTTT. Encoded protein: CASSPGTGNPEAFF.